The subject of this entry is one T cell receptor (beta chain). Its antigen remains unknown. Of the isolated RNA, all was reverse transcribed, and so the sequenced material was expressed TCRB transcripts. TCRdb's copy holds only in-frame clones and misses some; the assay was immunoSEQ multiplex PCR. The sample lists about 320,000 clones, 12% to 15% occurring once. Central memory, naive, regulatory and stem cell-like memory CD4+ cells were sorted by CD45RO/CCR7/CD25/CD127/CD95/CD27. The data were obtained in a study of beta chain features in type 1 diabetes. For the study at large: Across all samples, roughly 100,000,000 sorted cells were examined. Study outcomes and limitations: A cDNA-based sequencing approach could over-represent cells with high TCR expression.

This CDR3 comprises 15 residues. Per the germline V gene, CDR1 is SGHNT and CDR2 is YENEEA. V gave up 3 bases and J gave up 1 base; unmatched junction bases: 1. The sequenced material came from central memory CD4+ T cells from blood. This chain links TRBV11-3 with TRBJ2-2; 8 positions match TRBD1. This TCR came from a man aged 25 to 45 in good health. CDR3 amino acids: CASSFGQGNTGELFF. CDR3 DNA: TGTGCCAGCAGCTTTGGACAGGGGAACACCGGGGAGCTGTTTTTT.